A selection of T cell receptor beta chains follows, all from one sample in a study of OX40 agonist ivuxolimab in advanced cancers. Assay used: immunoSEQ multiplex PCR; TCRdb lists only in-frame clones, some missing. The sample consists of roughly 60,000 clones, around 86% of them appearing once. The starting material was CD4+ or CD8+ T cells sorted from blood, obtained in a trial of the OX40 agonist ivuxolimab. These receptors were taken from an adult with an advanced solid tumor such as melanoma, head and neck, liver or kidney cancer. CDR3s include the opening cysteine and the closing phenylalanine or tryptophan. A D gene is named only where the DNA matches it firmly. Only some rows state a clone size, as once, few, many or a class for expanded clones.

>.|.|TRBJ1-1|TRBV21-1
TGTGCCAGGGACACTAACGCAGGGTCTGCTGAAGCTTTCTTT
CARDTNAGSAEAFF
>once|.|TRBJ1-5|TRBV28
TGTGCCAGCAGTTCCATCCAGACCGTGATTAGCAATCAGCCCCAGCATTTT
CASSSIQTVISNQPQHF
>.|.|TRBJ2-7|TRBV5-1
TGCGCCAGCAGCCCGACGGGACTGGGGGAGCAGTACTTC
CASSPTGLGEQYF
>.|.|TRBJ2-5|TRBV5-1
TGCGCCAGCAGCCAGACCATGGGGCAAGAGACCCAGTACTTC
CASSQTMGQETQYF
>.|.|TRBJ1-1|TRBV5-4
TGTGCCAGCAGCTTGGTAGGTGTCGGAATGAACACTGAAGCTTTCTTT
CASSLVGVGMNTEAFF
>few|.|TRBJ2-2|TRBV11-1
TGTGCCAGCAGCTCCTCCCGGGAGAGCACCGGGGAGCTGTTTTTT
CASSSSRESTGELFF
>.|TRBD1|TRBJ1-3|TRBV7-2
TGTGCCAGCCAGGACAGGTCCTCTGGAAACACCATATATTTT
CASQDRSSGNTIYF
>.|TRBD1|TRBJ1-1|TRBV19
TGTGCCAGCCAACCGGGACAGATCATGAACACTGAAGCTTTCTTT
CASQPGQIMNTEAFF
>.|.|TRBJ2-6|TRBV5-1
TGCGCCAGCAGCGAAGCGGGAACAGGGTCGTTCTCTGGGGCCAACGTCCTGACTTTC
CASSEAGTGSFSGANVLTF
>.|.|TRBJ1-3|TRBV6-6
TGTGCCAGCAGTTCCTTCGGGTCTGGAAACACCATATATTTT
CASSSFGSGNTIYF
>.|TRBD2|TRBJ2-1|TRBV7-2
TGTGCCAGCAGCTTAATGACTAGCGCTTACAATGAGCAGTTCTTC
CASSLMTSAYNEQFF
>.|TRBD1|TRBJ1-1|TRBV5-1
TGCGCCAGCAGTCCACAGGGGGACACTGAAGCTTTCTTT
CASSPQGDTEAFF
>.|.|TRBJ2-1|TRBV19
TGTGCCAGTAGTACTTCGGGTTCAGTATCCAAAGAGCAGTTCTTC
CASSTSGSVSKEQFF
>.|TRBD2|TRBJ2-1|TRBV11-3
TGTGCCAGCAGCGACCGAACGCGGGAGGAGCAGTTCTTC
CASSDRTREEQFF
>.|.|TRBJ1-2|TRBV27
TGTGCCAGCAGTTTGTCCCAAGGGTTGGGGAACTATGGCTACACCTTC
CASSLSQGLGNYGYTF
>.|.|TRBJ1-4|TRBV6-5
TGTGCCAGCAGTTACGGTGACGCTACTAATGAAAAACTGTTTTTT
CASSYGDATNEKLFF
>.|.|TRBJ1-1|TRBV18
TGTGCCAGCTCAATTGTGGCAAACACTGAAGCTTTCTTT
CASSIVANTEAFF
>.|.|TRBJ2-1|TRBV6-5
TGTGCCAGCAGTTACGGGGGCGAGGGAAGGAATGAGCAGTTCTTC
CASSYGGEGRNEQFF
>.|TRBD1|TRBJ2-3|TRBV7-9
TGTGCCAGCAGCCCTCGGACAGGGGCCGGGGATACGCAGTATTTT
CASSPRTGAGDTQYF
>.|.|TRBJ1-1|TRBV6-5
TGTGCCAGCAGTTACAAGGGAATGAACACTGAAGCTTTCTTT
CASSYKGMNTEAFF
>.|TRBD1|TRBJ1-2|TRBV2
TGTGCCAGCAGGGCAACCGGGACAGGGAACTATGGCTACACCTTC
CASRATGTGNYGYTF
>.|.|TRBJ2-1|TRBV4-1
TGCGCCAGCAGCCAAGAAGGTCGGGGGAAGGGGTTCTTC
CASSQEGRGKGFF
>once|.|TRBJ2-3|TRBV6-6
TGTGCCAGCAGTTACTGGGCTAGCACAGATACGCAGTATTTT
CASSYWASTDTQYF
>.|.|TRBJ2-3|TRBV6-6
TGTGCCAGCAGTTACTCGAGAGGGGTTGATACGCAGTATTTT
CASSYSRGVDTQYF
>.|.|TRBJ2-2|TRBV2
TGTGCCAGCAATCCCATATCCGCAGTAACCGGGGAGCTGTTTTTT
CASNPISAVTGELFF
>.|.|TRBJ1-1|TRBV5-1
TGCGCCAGCAGCTTCGGGCGGTCGAACACTGAAGCTTTCTTT
CASSFGRSNTEAFF
>few|.|TRBJ1-6|TRBV2
TGTGCCAGCATCCCAGGGGTCGGTTCACCCCTCCACTTT
CASIPGVGSPLHF
>.|.|TRBJ2-5|TRBV6-1
TGTGCCACCCGGGTTTGGCTAGCAAAAGAGACCCAGTACTTC
CATRVWLAKETQYF
>.|TRBD1|TRBJ1-1|TRBV5-1
TGCGCCAGCAGCTTTCGACAGGGCAGCACTGAAGCTTTCTTT
CASSFRQGSTEAFF
>.|TRBD2|TRBJ2-3|TRBV27
TGTGCCAGCAGTTTTCGGCGGGGGGAGGGCACAGATACGCAGTATTTT
CASSFRRGEGTDTQYF
>.|.|TRBJ2-3|TRBV18
TGTGCCAGCTCACCGGATGGCGGGGCTAGCACAGATACGCAGTATTTT
CASSPDGGASTDTQYF
>.|TRBD1|TRBJ2-5|TRBV19
TGTGCCAGTAGTATGAGGGGGCTTGAAGAGACCCAGTACTTC
CASSMRGLEETQYF
>.|.|TRBJ1-5|TRBV28
TGTGCCAGCAGCCCATTAGAACCACAGGGTGATCAGCCCCAGCATTTT
CASSPLEPQGDQPQHF
>.|.|TRBJ1-5|TRBV28
TGTGCCAGCACTGCGGTTGCAGCCTATAGCAATCAGCCCCAGCATTTT
CASTAVAAYSNQPQHF
>.|TRBD1|TRBJ1-3|TRBV5-1
TGCGCCAGCAGCACGGGACAGGCCTACGGAAACACCATATATTTT
CASSTGQAYGNTIYF
>.|TRBD1|TRBJ1-6|TRBV7-9
TGTGCCAGCAGCCTGCCGGGACAGGGAATATATTCACCCCTCCACTTT
CASSLPGQGIYSPLHF
>.|.|TRBJ1-2|TRBV7-9
TGTGCCAGCAGCCCGATGCAGATGAACTATGGCTACACCTTC
CASSPMQMNYGYTF
>few|.|TRBJ2-7|TRBV6-5
TGTGCCAGCAGCCAGGCGGGGCGCGAGCAGTACTTC
CASSQAGREQYF
>.|.|TRBJ2-5|TRBV27
TGTGCCAGCAGTTTCGGACAGTCCCGGGGGACCCAGTACTTC
CASSFGQSRGTQYF
>.|TRBD1|TRBJ1-2|TRBV5-1
TGCGCCAGCAGCTTGGACCAGACAGGGAATGGCTACACCTTC
CASSLDQTGNGYTF
>.|.|TRBJ1-1|TRBV14
TGTGCCAGCAGCCGGGATAGGTGGACATCAGGGTTCAAGGCTGAAGCTTTCTTT
CASSRDRWTSGFKAEAFF
>.|.|TRBJ1-4|TRBV7-2
TGTGCCAGCAGCATCGGGACCGCCGGAACGGGCGGGGAAAAACTGTTTTTT
CASSIGTAGTGGEKLFF